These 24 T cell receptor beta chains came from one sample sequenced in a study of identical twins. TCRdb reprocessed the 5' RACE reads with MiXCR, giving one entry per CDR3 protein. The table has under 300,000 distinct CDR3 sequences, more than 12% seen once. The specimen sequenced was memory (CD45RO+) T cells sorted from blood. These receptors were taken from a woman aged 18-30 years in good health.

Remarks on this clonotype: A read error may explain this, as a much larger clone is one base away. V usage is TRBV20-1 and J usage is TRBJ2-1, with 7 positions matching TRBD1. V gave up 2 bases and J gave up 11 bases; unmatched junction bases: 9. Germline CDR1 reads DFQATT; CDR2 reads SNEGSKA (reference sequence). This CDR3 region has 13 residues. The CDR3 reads CSARTSTGNQQFF. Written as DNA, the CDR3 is TGCAGTGCTAGAACGTCGACAGGGAATCAGCAGTTCTTC.

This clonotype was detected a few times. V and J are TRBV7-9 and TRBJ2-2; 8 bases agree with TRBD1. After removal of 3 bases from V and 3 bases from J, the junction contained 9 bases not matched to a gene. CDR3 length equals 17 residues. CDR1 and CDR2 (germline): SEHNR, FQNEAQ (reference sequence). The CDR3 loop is CASSFLPGQGDTGELFF. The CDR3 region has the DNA TGTGCCAGCAGCTTTCTCCCCGGACAGGGTGACACCGGGGAGCTGTTTTTT.

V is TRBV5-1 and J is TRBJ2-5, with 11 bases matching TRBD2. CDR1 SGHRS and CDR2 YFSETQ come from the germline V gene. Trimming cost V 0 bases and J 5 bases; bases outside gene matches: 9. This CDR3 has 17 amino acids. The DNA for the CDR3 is TGCGCCAGCAGCTTGGGCCTAGCGGGAGGAAAGTGGGAGACCCAGTACTTC. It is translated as CASSLGLAGGKWETQYF.

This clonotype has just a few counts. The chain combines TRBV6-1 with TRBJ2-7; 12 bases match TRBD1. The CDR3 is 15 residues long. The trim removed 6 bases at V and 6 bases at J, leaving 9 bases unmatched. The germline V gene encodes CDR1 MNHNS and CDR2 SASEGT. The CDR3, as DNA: TGTGCCAGCAGGGAGTACGGGACAGGGGGCTCCGAGCAGTACTTC. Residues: CASREYGTGGSEQYF.

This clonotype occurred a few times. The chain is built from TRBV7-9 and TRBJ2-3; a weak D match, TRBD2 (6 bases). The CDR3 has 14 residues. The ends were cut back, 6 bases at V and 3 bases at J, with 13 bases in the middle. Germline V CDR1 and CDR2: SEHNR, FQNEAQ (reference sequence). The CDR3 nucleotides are TGTGCCAGCAGGAGAGCGGAGGGGACAGATACGCAGTATTTT. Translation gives CASRRAEGTDTQYF. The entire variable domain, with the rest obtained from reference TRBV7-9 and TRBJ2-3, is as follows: DTGVSQNPRHKITKRGQNVTFRCDPISEHNRLYWYRQTLGQGPEFLTYFQNEAQLEKSRLLSDRFSAERPKGSFSTLEIQRTEQGDSAMYLCASRRAEGTDTQYFGPGTRLTVL.

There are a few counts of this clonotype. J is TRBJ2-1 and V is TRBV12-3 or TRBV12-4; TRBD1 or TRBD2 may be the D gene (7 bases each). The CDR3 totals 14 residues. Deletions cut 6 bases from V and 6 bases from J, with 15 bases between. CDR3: CASSRDREGNEQFF. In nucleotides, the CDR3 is TGTGCCAGCAGCCGCGACAGGGAGGGCAATGAGCAGTTCTTC.

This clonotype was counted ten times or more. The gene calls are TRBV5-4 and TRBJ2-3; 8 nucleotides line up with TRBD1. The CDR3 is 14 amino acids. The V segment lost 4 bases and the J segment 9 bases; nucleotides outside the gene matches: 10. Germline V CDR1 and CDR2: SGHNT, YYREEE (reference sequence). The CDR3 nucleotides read TGTGCCAGCAGCGGAACAGGGGGATTGGGGACGCAGTATTTT. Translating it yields CASSGTGGLGTQYF.

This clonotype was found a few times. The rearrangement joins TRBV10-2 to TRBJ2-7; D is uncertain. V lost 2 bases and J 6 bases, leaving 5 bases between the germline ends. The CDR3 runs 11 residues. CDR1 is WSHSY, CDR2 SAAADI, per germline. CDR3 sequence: CASSELSEQYF. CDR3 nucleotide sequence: TGCGCCAGCAGTGAGCTTAGCGAGCAGTACTTC.

In DNA form, the CDR3 reads TGCAGTGCTGAAAGGGGGAAAACTCAGCCCCAGCATTTT. Protein: CSAERGKTQPQHF. The chain uses TRBV20-1 and TRBJ1-5; tentatively, D is TRBD1 (6 bases). Trimming left V 5 bases short and J 6 bases short, with 14 bases between. Germline CDR1 DFQATT, CDR2 SNEGSKA (reference sequence). CDR3 length: 13 residues.

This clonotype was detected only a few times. Here the CDR3 DNA reads TGTGCCAGCAGCTTGGTTGCGAGAGAGCAGTTCTTC. Translated, it gives CASSLVAREQFF. The chain uses TRBV5-5 and TRBJ2-1, with D unresolved. CDR1 is SGHKS, CDR2 YYEKEE, per germline (reference sequence). This CDR3 contains 12 residues. V was pared by 0 bases and J by 10 bases, with 8 bases between.

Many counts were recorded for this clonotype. CDR3 in amino acids: CASRIRGGRASEQFF. CDR3 bases: TGTGCCAGCAGGATCAGGGGCGGGAGGGCCTCTGAGCAGTTCTTC. The chain joins TRBV6-1 to TRBJ2-1, with 9 bases matching TRBD2. The CDR3 length is 15 residues. CDR1 and CDR2 (germline): MNHNS, SASEGT. V lost 6 bases to trimming and J lost 9 bases; unmatched junction nucleotides: 12.

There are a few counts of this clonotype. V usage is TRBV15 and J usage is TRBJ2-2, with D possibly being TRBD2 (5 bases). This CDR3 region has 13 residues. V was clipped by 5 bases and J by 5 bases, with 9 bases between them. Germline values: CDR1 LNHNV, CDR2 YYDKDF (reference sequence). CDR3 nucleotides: TGTGCCACCAGCGGAGGATATACCGGGGAGCTGTTTTTT. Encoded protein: CATSGGYTGELFF.

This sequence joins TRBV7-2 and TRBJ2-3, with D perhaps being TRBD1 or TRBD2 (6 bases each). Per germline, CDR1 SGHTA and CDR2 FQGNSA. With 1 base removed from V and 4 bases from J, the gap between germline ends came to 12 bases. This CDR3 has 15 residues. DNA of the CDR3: TGTGCCAGCAGCTTAGGGGGGGCCGGCCCAGATACGCAGTATTTT. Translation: CASSLGGAGPDTQYF.

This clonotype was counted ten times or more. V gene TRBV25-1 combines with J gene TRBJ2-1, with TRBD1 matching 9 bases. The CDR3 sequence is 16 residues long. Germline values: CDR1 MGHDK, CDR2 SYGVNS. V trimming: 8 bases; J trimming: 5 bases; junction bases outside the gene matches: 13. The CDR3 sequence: CASRPAGTGLHNEQFF. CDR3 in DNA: TGTGCCAGCCGACCGGCCGGGACAGGGTTACACAATGAGCAGTTCTTC.

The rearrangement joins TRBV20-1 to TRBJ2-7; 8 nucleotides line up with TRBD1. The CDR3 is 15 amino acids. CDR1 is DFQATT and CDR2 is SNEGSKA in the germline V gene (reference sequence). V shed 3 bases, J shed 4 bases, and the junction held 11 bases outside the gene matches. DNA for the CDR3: TGCAGTGCTAGGAAAGCAGGGGGCTCGCCGTACGAGCAGTACTTC. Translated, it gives CSARKAGGSPYEQYF.

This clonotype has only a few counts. CDR3 loop: CASRTSGSGTQYF. CDR3 DNA sequence: TGTGCCAGCAGGACTAGCGGGAGCGGGACCCAGTACTTC. The rearrangement links TRBV6-1 to TRBJ2-5, with 12 bases identical to TRBD2. The length of the CDR3 is 13 residues. Germline CDR1 and CDR2: MNHNS and SASEGT. V shed 6 bases and J 7 bases; nucleotides not matched to a gene: 3.

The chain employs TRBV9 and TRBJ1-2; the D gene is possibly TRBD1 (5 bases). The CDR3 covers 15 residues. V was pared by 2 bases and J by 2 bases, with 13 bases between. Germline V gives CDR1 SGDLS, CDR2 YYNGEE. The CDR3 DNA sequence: TGTGCCAGCAGCGTTGGTGGGGGGGAAAACTATGGCTACACCTTC. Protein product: CASSVGGGENYGYTF.

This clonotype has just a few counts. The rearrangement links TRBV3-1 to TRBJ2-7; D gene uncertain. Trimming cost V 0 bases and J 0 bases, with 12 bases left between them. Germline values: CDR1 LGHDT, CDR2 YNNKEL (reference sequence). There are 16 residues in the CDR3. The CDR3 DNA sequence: TGTGCCAGCAGCCAAGAATGGGTGGAGAGCTCCTACGAGCAGTACTTC. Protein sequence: CASSQEWVESSYEQYF.

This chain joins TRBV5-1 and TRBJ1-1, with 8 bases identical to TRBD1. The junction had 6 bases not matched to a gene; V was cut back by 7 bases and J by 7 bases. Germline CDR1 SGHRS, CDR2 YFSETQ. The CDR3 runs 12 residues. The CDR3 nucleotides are TGCGCCAGCGCCGGACAGGGAGATGAAGCTTTCTTT. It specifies CASAGQGDEAFF.

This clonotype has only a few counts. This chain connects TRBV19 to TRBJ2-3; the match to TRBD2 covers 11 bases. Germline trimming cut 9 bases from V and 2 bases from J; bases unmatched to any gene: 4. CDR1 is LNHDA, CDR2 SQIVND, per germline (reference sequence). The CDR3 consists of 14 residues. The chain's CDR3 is CASKTSGNTDTQYF. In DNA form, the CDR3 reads TGTGCCAGCAAGACTAGCGGGAACACAGATACGCAGTATTTT.

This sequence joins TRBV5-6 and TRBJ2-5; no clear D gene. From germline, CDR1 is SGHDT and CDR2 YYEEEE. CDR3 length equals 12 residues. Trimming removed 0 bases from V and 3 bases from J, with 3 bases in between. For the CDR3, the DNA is TGTGCCAGCAGCTTGGGAGAAGAGACCCAGTACTTC. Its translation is CASSLGEETQYF.

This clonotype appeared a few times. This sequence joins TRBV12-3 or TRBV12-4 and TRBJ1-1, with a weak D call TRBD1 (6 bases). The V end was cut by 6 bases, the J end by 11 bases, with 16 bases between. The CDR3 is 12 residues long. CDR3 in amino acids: CASSGQQGRAFF. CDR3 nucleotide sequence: TGTGCCAGCAGCGGGCAACAGGGACGGGCTTTCTTT.

DNA for the CDR3: TGTGCCAGCAGTGTCGCCTACCCCACAGATACGCAGTATTTT. Protein product: CASSVAYPTDTQYF. The genes are TRBV6-1 and TRBJ2-3; D unclear. The V and J ends lost 4 bases and 2 bases respectively, with 10 bases between them. The germline V gene encodes CDR1 MNHNS and CDR2 SASEGT. The CDR3 is 14 amino acids.

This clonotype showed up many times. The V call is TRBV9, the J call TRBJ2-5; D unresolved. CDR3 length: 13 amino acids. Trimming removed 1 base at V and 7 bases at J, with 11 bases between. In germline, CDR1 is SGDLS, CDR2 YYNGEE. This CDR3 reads CASSVNPSGTQYF. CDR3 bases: TGTGCCAGCAGCGTAAACCCCTCGGGGACCCAGTACTTC.